These 30 T cell receptor beta chains originate from one sample sequenced in a study of CD8 T cells in Susac syndrome. It was with random hexamers that roughly 0.45 to 1 ug RNA was reverse transcribed. TCRdb re-called the immunoSEQ multiplex PCR reads with MiXCR, one entry per CDR3 protein. The table records more than 150,000 distinct CDR3 sequences, about 90% of them present only once. Sequencing was performed on CD4+ T cells from PBMCs. All receptors come from a human donor in good health.

The J gene is TRBJ2-4, the V gene TRBV20-1, with D tentatively TRBD1 (6 bases). The germline V gene has CDR1 DFQATT and CDR2 SNEGSKA (reference sequence). The CDR3 is 13 residues long. V was pared by 6 bases and J by 8 bases, with 17 bases between. CDR3 nucleotide sequence: TGCAGTGCGGGAGAGGGACATTTTGACATTCAGTACTTC. Amino acids: CSAGEGHFDIQYF.

This chain links TRBV7-2 with TRBJ2-5; TRBD2 matches 14 bases. Trimming removed 4 bases from V and 2 bases from J; junction bases left unmatched: 9. This CDR3 has 18 residues. CDR1 and CDR2 (germline): SGHTA, FQGNSA. The CDR3 DNA follows: TGTGCCAGCAGCTACCTGCCGGGACTAGCGGGGGTTCAAGAGACCCAGTACTTC. Encoded protein: CASSYLPGLAGVQETQYF.

The chain employs TRBV5-1 and TRBJ1-4; D perhaps matches TRBD1 (5 bases). The CDR3 spans 13 residues. The V and J ends lost 6 bases and 8 bases respectively, with 14 bases between them. From germline, CDR1 is SGHRS and CDR2 YFSETQ. This chain's CDR3 is CASTPGEGEKLFF. The DNA for the CDR3 is TGCGCCAGCACCCCGGGGGAAGGAGAAAAACTGTTTTTT.

This clonotype was found once. The chain carries TRBV5-4 and TRBJ2-2; 14 bases line up with TRBD2. V shed 5 bases, J shed 2 bases, and the junction held 5 bases outside the gene matches. In germline, CDR1 is SGHNT, CDR2 YYREEE (reference sequence). This CDR3 is 17 amino acids long. The CDR3: CASRGTSGGFNTGELFF. CDR3 in DNA: TGTGCCAGCAGGGGGACTAGCGGGGGATTTAACACCGGGGAGCTGTTTTTT.

The rearrangement joins TRBV30 to TRBJ1-4; D uncertain. The CDR3 totals 13 residues. Trimming left V 1 base short and J 3 bases short, with 6 bases between. In germline, CDR1 is GTSNPN, CDR2 SVGIG (reference sequence). In DNA, the CDR3 is TGTGCCTGGAGTGCCGGGTCTAATGAAAAACTGTTTTTT. Translation: CAWSAGSNEKLFF.

The rearrangement links TRBV7-2 to TRBJ2-7, with D uncertain. The V and J ends lost 0 bases and 3 bases respectively, with 6 bases between them. Germline V gene lookup returns CDR1 SGHTA and CDR2 FQGNSA. The CDR3 is 13 amino acids. CDR3 protein: CASSLAILYEQYF. The DNA for the CDR3 is TGTGCCAGCAGCTTAGCAATACTCTACGAGCAGTACTTC.

This clonotype showed up just a few times. This rearrangement joins TRBV5-1 to TRBJ2-7; 7 positions agree with TRBD1. The CDR3 runs to 16 residues. The germline gives CDR1 SGHRS, CDR2 YFSETQ. V lost 1 base and J lost 7; bases outside the gene matches: 14. This CDR3 is CASSLHETGSPGEQYF. For the CDR3, the DNA is TGCGCCAGCAGCTTGCATGAGACAGGGTCCCCAGGGGAGCAGTACTTC.

The J gene is TRBJ2-3, the V gene TRBV7-3; 8 nucleotides align to TRBD1. CDR1 and CDR2 (germline): SGHTA, FQGTGA. V lost 5 bases, J lost 9 bases, and 7 bases stayed unmatched. The CDR3 runs 13 residues. The CDR3 nucleotides read TGTGCCAGCAGCCCACCTGGGACAGGAACGCAGTATTTT. Translated: CASSPPGTGTQYF.

The chain joins TRBV20-1 to TRBJ2-7, with 12 bases lining up with TRBD1. From germline, CDR1 is DFQATT and CDR2 SNEGSKA (reference sequence). The CDR3 covers 15 residues. With V trimmed by 3 bases and J by 5 bases, 8 bases remained unmatched. In nucleotides, the CDR3 is TGCAGTGCTAGGCCTTCCGGGACAGGGGGCGACGAGCAGTACTTC. Protein: CSARPSGTGGDEQYF.

As DNA, the CDR3 is TGCAGTGCTAGCAAGGGACAGCCAAACAATGAGCAGTTCTTC. Encoded protein: CSASKGQPNNEQFF. The chain employs TRBV20-1 and TRBJ2-1; 7 bases align to TRBD1. The trim removed 3 bases at V and 5 bases at J, leaving 7 bases unmatched. This CDR3 region has 14 residues. Germline V CDR1 and CDR2: DFQATT, SNEGSKA (reference sequence).

This clonotype was detected once. The genes are TRBV3-1 and TRBJ2-7, with 7 bases lining up with TRBD1. After removal of 1 base from V and 9 bases from J, the junction contained 12 bases not matched to a gene. The CDR3 is 15 residues long. CDR1 LGHDT and CDR2 YNNKEL come from the germline V gene (reference sequence). CDR3 amino acids: CASSQGPPDRARQYF. The CDR3 DNA follows: TGTGCCAGCAGCCAAGGCCCCCCAGACAGGGCTCGGCAGTACTTC.

This clonotype was observed once. The gene calls are TRBV9 and TRBJ1-5, with D maybe TRBD1 (6 bases). Germline lookup yields CDR1 SGDLS and CDR2 YYNGEE. V lost 4 bases and J lost 6, with 17 bases in between. The CDR3 has 15 amino acids. CDR3 coding DNA: TGTGCCAGCAGCCCCTCTGCGGGGGCTGTTCAGCCCCAGCATTTT. Protein product: CASSPSAGAVQPQHF.

The chain uses TRBV6-5 and TRBJ2-7; D gene ambiguous. Germline assignment: CDR1 MNHEY and CDR2 SVGAGI. This CDR3 has 15 residues. V lost 6 bases and J 3 bases, leaving 18 bases between the germline ends. For the CDR3, the DNA is TGTGCCAGCAGCGCAATACAGAACTCGAACTACGAGCAGTACTTC. Protein sequence: CASSAIQNSNYEQYF.

This clonotype was counted once. The chain joins TRBV9 to TRBJ2-3; the D is unclear. The germline gives CDR1 SGDLS, CDR2 YYNGEE. The CDR3 is made up of 12 amino acids. Deletions cut 3 bases from V and 2 bases from J, with 4 bases between. The CDR3 nucleotides are TGTGCCAGCAGCGCCTACACAGATACGCAGTATTTT. It codes for CASSAYTDTQYF.

The J gene is TRBJ2-3, the V gene TRBV6-5; the D gene is possibly TRBD1 (6 bases). V lost 8 bases to trimming and J lost 4 bases, with 13 bases between them. CDR3 size: 13 residues. Germline values: CDR1 MNHEY, CDR2 SVGAGI. The CDR3 region is CASYETGADTQYF. CDR3 nucleotide sequence: TGTGCCAGCTATGAGACAGGAGCAGATACGCAGTATTTT.

V is TRBV5-1 and J is TRBJ2-2; D may be TRBD1 (5 bases). The CDR3 is 15 residues long. The V gene's germline CDR1 is SGHRS and CDR2 YFSETQ. Trimming cost V 1 base and J 0 bases, with 7 bases left between them. CDR3 bases: TGCGCCAGCAGCTTGAGGGGCCCGAACACCGGGGAGCTGTTTTTT. This encodes CASSLRGPNTGELFF.

The chain uses TRBV20-1 and TRBJ1-6, with a weak D call TRBD1 (5 bases). V was clipped by 4 bases and J by 8 bases, with 21 bases between them. The CDR3 loop spans 16 amino acids. Germline CDR1 reads DFQATT; CDR2 reads SNEGSKA (reference sequence). The CDR3 sequence is CSAKRGPAKSDSPLHF. CDR3 nucleotides: TGCAGTGCTAAGAGGGGTCCGGCCAAATCAGATTCACCCCTCCACTTT.

The chain joins TRBV5-1 to TRBJ2-4; D might be TRBD1 (5 bases). The germline V and J ends were trimmed by 4 bases and 8 bases, with 13 bases remaining between them. CDR3 length: 13 amino acids. The germline CDR1 and CDR2 sequences are SGHRS and YFSETQ. CDR3 sequence reads: CASSTPGSDIQYF. As DNA, the CDR3 is TGCGCCAGCAGCACACCAGGGTCGGACATTCAGTACTTC.

This chain connects TRBV29-1 to TRBJ2-3; D is ambiguous. CDR1 is SQVTM and CDR2 is ANQGSEA in the germline V gene. This CDR3 contains 13 residues. V lost 4 bases to trimming and J lost 6 bases, with 14 bases between them. The CDR3 sequence: CSVGRTTEDTQYF. CDR3 in DNA: TGCAGCGTTGGCCGAACCACGGAGGATACGCAGTATTTT.

V is TRBV7-2 and J is TRBJ2-7, with D tentatively TRBD2 (5 bases). The germline gives CDR1 SGHTA, CDR2 FQGNSA. With 5 bases removed from V and 2 bases from J, the gap between germline ends came to 7 bases. This CDR3 comprises 12 residues. CDR3 nucleotides: TGTGCCAGCAGCCTCGGGACCTACGAGCAGTACTTC. Translating gives CASSLGTYEQYF. Based on the CDR3 plus reference TRBV7-2 and TRBJ2-7, the full variable domain is GAGVSQSPSNKVTEKGKDVELRCDPISGHTALYWYRQSLGQGLEFLIYFQGNSAPDKSGLPSDRFSAERTGGSVSTLTIQRTQQEDSAVYLCASSLGTYEQYFGPGTRLTVT.

About this clonotype itself: An end of the junction does not agree with germline; a read error may underlie this. This rearrangement joins TRBV7-7 to TRBJ2-5; 7 positions agree with TRBD2. This CDR3 is built from 15 residues. Germline loops: CDR1 SSHAT, CDR2 FNYEAQ (reference sequence). The CDR3 nucleotides are TGTGCTAGCAGCTTAAATAGCGGGTCCCAAGAGACCCAGTACTTC. This gives the protein CASSLNSGSQETQYF.

This chain joins TRBV6-5 and TRBJ1-2, with D unclear. Germline V gene lookup returns CDR1 MNHEY and CDR2 SVGAGI. This CDR3 has 15 residues. Trimming shortened V by 0 bases and J by 1 base, and 9 bases separated the two germline ends. This CDR3 reads CASSYSQTRNYGYTF. The CDR3 bases are TGTGCCAGCAGTTACTCCCAGACACGTAACTATGGCTACACCTTC.

This clonotype appeared once. V gene TRBV20-1 combines with J gene TRBJ2-1; D call uncertain. Germline CDR1 reads DFQATT; CDR2 reads SNEGSKA (reference sequence). V lost 3 bases and J 2 bases, leaving 14 bases between the germline ends. CDR3 length: 15 residues. Written as DNA, the CDR3 is TGCAGTGCTAGGGCGCGCGGTACCGCCTACAATGAGCAGTTCTTC. Translating gives CSARARGTAYNEQFF.

The rearrangement joins TRBV19 to TRBJ1-2; possibly TRBD1 for D (6 bases). Per germline, CDR1 LNHDA and CDR2 SQIVND (reference sequence). CDR3 size: 14 residues. With 5 bases removed from V and 7 bases from J, the gap between germline ends came to 17 bases. The CDR3 DNA reads as TGTGCCAGTAGTCCGACGGACAGTGGCGGTGGCTACACCTTC. It is translated as CASSPTDSGGGYTF.

The CDR3 is CASRRGIYNEQFF. The CDR3 region has the DNA TGTGCCAGCAGGCGGGGCATTTACAATGAGCAGTTCTTC. The gene calls are TRBV27 and TRBJ2-1; weak D call: TRBD2 (6 bases). V dropped 6 bases and J dropped 4 bases, with 10 bases sitting between them. Germline values: CDR1 MNHEY, CDR2 SMNVEV (reference sequence). The CDR3 has 13 amino acids.

The V and J genes are TRBV7-3 and TRBJ2-5; weak D call: TRBD2 (6 bases). CDR3 length equals 14 residues. Germline CDR1 is SGHTA and CDR2 is FQGTGA. Trimming left V 2 bases short and J 2 bases short, with 9 bases between. CDR3 sequence reads: CASSLGGIQETQYF. The CDR3 DNA sequence: TGTGCCAGCAGCTTAGGGGGGATTCAAGAGACCCAGTACTTC.

The chain uses TRBV30 and TRBJ2-6; D is unresolved. The V and J ends lost 4 bases and 0 bases respectively, with 7 bases between them. This CDR3 has 14 residues. Germline CDR1 and CDR2: GTSNPN and SVGIG (reference sequence). CDR3 amino acids: CAWTPLSGANVLTF. DNA for the CDR3: TGTGCCTGGACCCCTCTCTCTGGGGCCAACGTCCTGACTTTC. Full variable domain (remainder filled in from reference TRBV30 and TRBJ2-6): SQTIHQWPATLVQPVGSPLSLECTVEGTSNPNLYWYRQAAGRGLQLLFYSVGIGQISSEVPQNLSASRPQDRQFILSSKKLLLSDSGFYLCAWTPLSGANVLTFGAGSRLTVL.

This clonotype has a handful of counts. The genes are TRBV7-2 and TRBJ2-7; D possibly corresponds to TRBD1 (6 bases). The CDR3 is 13 amino acids. Germline CDR1 reads SGHTA; CDR2 reads FQGNSA. V lost 4 bases to trimming and J lost 5 bases, with 12 bases between them. In DNA form, the CDR3 reads TGTGCCAGCAGCTCAGACAGGAAGGACGAGCAGTACTTC. This translates into CASSSDRKDEQYF.

This clonotype was seen only once. The gene calls are TRBV12-3 or TRBV12-4 and TRBJ2-3; D call uncertain. The CDR3 has 14 residues. Deletions cut 2 bases from V and 2 bases from J, with 8 bases between. CDR3 sequence (DNA): TGTGCCAGCAGTTTATCATCCGCCACAGATACGCAGTATTTT. Its translation is CASSLSSATDTQYF.

The CDR3: CASCKYRGQETQYF. Here the CDR3 DNA reads TGTGCCAGCTGCAAATACAGGGGGCAAGAGACCCAGTACTTC. This chain joins TRBV6-5 and TRBJ2-5; 8 positions match TRBD1. Germline trimming cut 8 bases from V and 2 bases from J; bases unmatched to any gene: 7. The germline gives CDR1 MNHEY, CDR2 SVGAGI. The CDR3 sequence is 14 residues long.